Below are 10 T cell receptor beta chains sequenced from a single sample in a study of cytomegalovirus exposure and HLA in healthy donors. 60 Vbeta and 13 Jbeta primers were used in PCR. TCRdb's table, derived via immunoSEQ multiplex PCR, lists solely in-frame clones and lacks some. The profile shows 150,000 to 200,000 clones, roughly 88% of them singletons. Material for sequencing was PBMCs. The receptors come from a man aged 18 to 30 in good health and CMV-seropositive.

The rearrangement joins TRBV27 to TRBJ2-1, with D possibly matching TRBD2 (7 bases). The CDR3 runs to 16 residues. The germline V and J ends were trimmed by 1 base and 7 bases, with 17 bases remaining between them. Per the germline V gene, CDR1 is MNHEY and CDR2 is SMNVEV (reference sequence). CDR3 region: CASSLLGGGGGNEQFF. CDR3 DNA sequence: TGTGCCAGCAGTTTATTGGGGGGGGGCGGTGGTAATGAGCAGTTCTTC.

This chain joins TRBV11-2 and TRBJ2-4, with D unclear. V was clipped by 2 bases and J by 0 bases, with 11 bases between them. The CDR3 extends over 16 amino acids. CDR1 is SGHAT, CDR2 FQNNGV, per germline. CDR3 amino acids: CASSLNGGLAKNIQYF. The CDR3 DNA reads TGTGCCAGCAGCTTAAACGGCGGCCTAGCCAAAAACATTCAGTACTTC.

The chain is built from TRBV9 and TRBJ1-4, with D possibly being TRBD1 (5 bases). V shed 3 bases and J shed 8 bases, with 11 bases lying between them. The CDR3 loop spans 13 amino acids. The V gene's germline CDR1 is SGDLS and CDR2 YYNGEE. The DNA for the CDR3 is TGTGCCAGCAGCGCAGGGTTAGGGGAAAAACTGTTTTTT. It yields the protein CASSAGLGEKLFF.

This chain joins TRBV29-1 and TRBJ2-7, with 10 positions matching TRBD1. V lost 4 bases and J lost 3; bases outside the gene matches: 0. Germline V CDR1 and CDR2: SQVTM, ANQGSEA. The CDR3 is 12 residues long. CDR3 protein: CSVGTGGYEQYF. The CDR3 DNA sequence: TGCAGCGTTGGGACAGGGGGCTACGAGCAGTACTTC.

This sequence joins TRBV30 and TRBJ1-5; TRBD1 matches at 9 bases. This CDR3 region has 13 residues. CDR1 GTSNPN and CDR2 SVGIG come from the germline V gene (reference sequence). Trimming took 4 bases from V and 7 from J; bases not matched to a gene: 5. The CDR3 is CAWTRTGEQPQHF. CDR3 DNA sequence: TGTGCCTGGACGCGGACAGGGGAGCAGCCCCAGCATTTT.

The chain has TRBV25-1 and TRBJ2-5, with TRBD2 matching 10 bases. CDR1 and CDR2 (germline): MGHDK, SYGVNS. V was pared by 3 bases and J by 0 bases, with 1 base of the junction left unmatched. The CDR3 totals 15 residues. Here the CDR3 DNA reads TGTGCCAGCAGTGATACTAGCGGGGACCAAGAGACCCAGTACTTC. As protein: CASSDTSGDQETQYF.

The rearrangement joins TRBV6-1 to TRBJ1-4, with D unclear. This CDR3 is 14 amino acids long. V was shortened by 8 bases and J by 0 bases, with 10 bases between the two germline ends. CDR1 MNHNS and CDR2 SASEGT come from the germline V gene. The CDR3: CASLSGSTNEKLFF. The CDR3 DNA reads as TGTGCCAGCCTCTCCGGGTCAACTAATGAAAAACTGTTTTTT.

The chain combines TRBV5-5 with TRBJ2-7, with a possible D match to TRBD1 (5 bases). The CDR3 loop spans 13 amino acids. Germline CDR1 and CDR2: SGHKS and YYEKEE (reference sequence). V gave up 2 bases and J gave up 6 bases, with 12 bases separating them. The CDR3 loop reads CASSFSGMVEQYF. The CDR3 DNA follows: TGTGCCAGCAGCTTTTCAGGGATGGTCGAGCAGTACTTC. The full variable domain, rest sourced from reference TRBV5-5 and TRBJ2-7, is DAGVTQSPTHLIKTRGQQVTLRCSPISGHKSVSWYQQVLGQGPQFIFQYYEKEERGRGNFPDRFSARQFPNYSSELNVNALLLGDSALYLCASSFSGMVEQYFGPGTRLTVT.

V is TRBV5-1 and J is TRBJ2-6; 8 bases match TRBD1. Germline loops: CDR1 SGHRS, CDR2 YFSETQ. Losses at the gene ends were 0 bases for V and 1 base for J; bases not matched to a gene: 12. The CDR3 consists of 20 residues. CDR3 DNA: TGCGCCAGCAGCTTGGTAGGCCAGGGGGCTTTGCGATCTGGGGCCAACGTCCTGACTTTC. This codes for CASSLVGQGALRSGANVLTF. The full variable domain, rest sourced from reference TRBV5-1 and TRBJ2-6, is KAGVTQTPRYLIKTRGQQVTLSCSPISGHRSVSWYQQTPGQGLQFLFEYFSETQRNKGNFPGRFSGRQFSNSRSEMNVSTLELGDSALYLCASSLVGQGALRSGANVLTFGAGSRLTVL.

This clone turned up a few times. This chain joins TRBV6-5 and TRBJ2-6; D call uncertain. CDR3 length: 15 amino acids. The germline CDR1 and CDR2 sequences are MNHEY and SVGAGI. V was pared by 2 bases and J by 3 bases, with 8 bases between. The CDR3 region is CASSYNLRGANVLTF. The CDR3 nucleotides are TGTGCCAGCAGTTACAACCTGCGTGGGGCCAACGTCCTGACTTTC.